This T cell receptor (beta chain) was recovered during a study of T-cell memory formation after mild COVID-19. Overall study results and limits: Day 15 to 85 contractors were CD4/CD8 balanced; later expanders leaned CD4+. Of the contracting clones, CD4+ ones lay mainly in CM and EM, and CD8+ ones in EMRA. Some responding clones appeared in pre-infection memory, suggesting cross-reactive memory joined. Unconfirmed was the SARS-CoV-2 specificity of second-wave clones that peaked on day 37.

CDR3 length: 14 residues. V shed 1 base and J shed 5 bases, with 11 bases lying between them. From germline, CDR1 is MNHEY and CDR2 SMNVEV (reference sequence). This clonotype has only a few counts. Its antigen is undetermined. TCRdb reanalysed the 5' RACE reads using MiXCR and keeps one entry per CDR3 protein. The table includes fewer than 400,000 distinct CDR3 sequences, about 16% detected once. Sequenced input: PBMCs or a T cell subset sorted from them (not recorded which). The sequence was obtained from a man aged 18-30 years who had mild COVID-19 (a few samples of this study predate the infection). Cell type and time point are not known. The chain combines TRBV27 with TRBJ1-1; D is undetermined. CDR3: CASSLFGVATEAFF. The CDR3 DNA reads TGTGCCAGCAGTTTATTCGGGGTTGCGACTGAAGCTTTCTTT.